This T cell receptor (beta chain) was sequenced in a study of cytomegalovirus exposure and HLA in healthy donors (dated by TCRdb to the late 2010s). Regarding the complete study: In an earlier analysis of roughly 590 of the donors, 276 Gb of sequence data and 120 million or so unique TCR beta sequences from about 179 million T cells were reported. An early release that covered around 590 HLA-typed donors contained 300 to 350 gigabases of sequencing data and tens of millions of unique TCR sequences. Of the approximately 400 genotyped donors, 75% to 85% were placed in the genetic ancestry cluster associated with self-reported Caucasian donors. The aim of the study was to test whether cataloging public T cell receptors could identify signatures of past pathogen exposure. The T cell repertoires of around 730 subjects were profiled by immunosequencing and related to cytomegalovirus serostatus. A separate validation cohort of 100 to 150 different subjects was used in addition to the roughly 640-subject first cohort. To predict cytomegalovirus infection status, the study brought together high-throughput TCR immunosequencing, statistical association of individual TCRs with disease status, and machine learning. A later analysis re-examined previously published TCR beta repertoires from roughly 720 donors and added high-resolution HLA genotyping to investigate patterns of TCR occurrence. In the later analysis, no new phenotypic data were used to find candidate immune exposures; instead, reliance was placed on TCR beta sequences and their occurrence across donors. In an earlier analysis of around 540 of the donors, high-throughput TCR beta sequencing was used to judge whether each TCR beta V gene segment behaved as functional or pseudogenic. Donor age, sex, ethnicity and CMV serostatus were compiled together with the repertoire data. Genome-wide SNP genotypes for about 55% of the 666 donors were used in a later genetic analysis, which treated that subset as a discovery cohort. All discovery cohort repertoires had been generated using a single sequencing platform. Both class I and class II loci were covered by HLA typing, at four-digit resolution. Typing coverage varied by locus: about 620-630 donors for A, B, C, DRB1 and DQB1; roughly 500 for DQA1; about 590 for DPA1; approximately 470 for DPB1. A few DR-DQ haplotypes were treated as single units for association and clustering because of strong linkage in the cohort. On average, around 240,000 unique TCR beta nucleotide sequences were sequenced per donor among more than 350 genotyped donors of the cohort, with roughly 18% of those sequences being non-productive. Results and caveats for the whole study, not just this receptor: Because HLA typing was missing for some donors at each locus, association tests included only the typed subset. A few of the identified cytomegalovirus-associated TCR beta chains were confirmed in vitro to be specific for cytomegalovirus antigens. CMV serostatus was the only immune exposure information available for the cohort. The authors suggested that the approach could potentially be generalized to other disease states and immunological phenotypes. A later analysis associated about 17,000 TCR beta sequences with specific HLA alleles at a false discovery rate of 0.05. The 87-base-pair reads could not distinguish some IMGT-functional V segments, including TRBV6-2 and TRBV6-3, so those segments were excluded. In a later genetic analysis, fewer N-insertions in productive TCRs were reported among donors in an Asian-associated ancestry cluster than the approximately 710-donor mean. Presence/absence analyses assumed roughly uniform sequencing depth across donors, an assumption that may not hold. A later analysis found that HLA-associated TCR beta chains were more clonally expanded and had lower generation probabilities than equally common non-associated chains. Linkage disequilibrium might explain the correlated functional status among segregating V segments, but an unknown experimental factor could not be excluded. In a later analysis, the rate of TCR association differed among HLA loci, with DRB1 alleles having the most associated TCRs and HLA-C alleles having the fewest. In both the original and validation cohorts, the classifier was reported to diagnose cytomegalovirus status with high specificity and sensitivity. Assigning TCR associations to individual alleles was difficult when HLA alleles, especially DR and DQ, strongly co-occurred. Across donors, most TCR sequences were observed very rarely, whereas some public TCRs were present in many individuals. The earlier analysis of approximately 540 of the donors excluded roughly 17 rarely observed V segments, including chromosome 9 orphons, because counts were too low. V-gene and J-gene trimming of TCR beta chains was associated with a missense DCLRE1C variant in a later genetic analysis, and the association was replicated in an independent cohort. A group of highly shared sequence variants was considered likely to be a technical artifact of the sequencing pipeline. The cohort was sequenced for TCR beta chains only, and without alpha or paired-chain data the features that could be detected were limited. A total of fewer than 200 TCR beta chains were listed by the study as associated with cytomegalovirus. In an earlier analysis of some 500 of the donors, most TCR beta V segments were observed in productive rearrangements about 90% or about 30% of the time, broadly matching IMGT annotations. Several of the top co-occurrence clusters appeared to be linked to parvovirus B19, influenza, CMV and Epstein-Barr virus, according to a later analysis. A further reported finding was that TCR beta sequences accurately predicted the HLA-A and HLA-B alleles for most subjects in the first cohort. A later analysis found that most CMV-associated TCR beta chains appeared HLA-restricted, with HLA associations seemingly driven largely by CMV exposure.

A distance of 20 bases separates the germline ends of V and J, which lose 5 bases and 3 bases respectively. CDR1 and CDR2 are read off the germline V gene as KGHSH and LQKENI. Its CDR3 holds 17 amino acids, cysteine through phenylalanine. The read is trimmed to its CDR3 DNA, 51 bases read in frame from base 1. The library was generated by the immunoSEQ multiplex PCR assay. A mixture of 60 forward primers for TCR Vbeta segments and 13 reverse primers for TCR Jbeta segments was used in the multiplex PCR. The CDR3 region of rearranged TCR beta genes was amplified from genomic DNA by a multiplex PCR assay. The Illumina HiSeq System was used to sequence the amplified TCR beta libraries as 87-base-pair reads. As for how the authors treated the data: A later analysis counted 75 million to 100 million unique TCR beta chains across the 600 to 850 repertoires, and around 12 million of these chains were shared by at least two donors. To remove PCR and sequencing errors, raw reads were error-corrected and collapsed into unique sequences using a nearest-neighbor algorithm that merged closely related sequences. Alignment of CDR3 sequences to IMGT reference sequences was used to assign V, D and J gene segments. Each retained sequence needed at least a six-nucleotide match to both a V gene segment and a J gene segment. A rearrangement counted as productive if the CDR3 had no stop codons and remained in frame with V and J, and every other rearrangement counted as non-productive. Following IMGT convention, CDR3 was defined as the stretch from the second conserved V-encoded cysteine up to the conserved J-encoded phenylalanine. In an earlier analysis of approximately 590 of the donors, sequences lacking an unambiguous match to a single V gene segment were excluded. An earlier analysis of roughly 590 of the donors called V segments functional above 56.7% productive rearrangements and segregating when the between-donor standard deviation exceeded 5%. To diagnose cytomegalovirus status from the catalog of TCR beta chain sequences, a statistical classification framework was built. In a later analysis, V and J genes were assigned by comparing TCR nucleotide sequences against IMGT/GENE-DB human TR gene sequences. In a later analysis, CDR3 sequences and most-parsimonious VDJ recombination scenarios were assigned using the TCRdist pipeline. In a later analysis, each TCR beta chain was defined by its CDR3 amino acid sequence together with its V-gene family, and reads without a unique V-gene family were excluded. In a later analysis, approximately 590 highly shared, low-generation-probability nucleotide sequences were removed to address suspected cross-contamination and a sequencing artifact. In a later analysis, a clonal expansion index was calculated for each public chain from normalized within-repertoire ranks of inferred template counts. In a later analysis, generation probabilities were computed using a VDJ recombination model fitted to out-of-frame rearrangements, and the results were checked against IGoR. Hypergeometric tests were used in a later analysis to score TCR-TCR, TCR-HLA and TCR-CMV co-occurrence, with a repertoire-size bias correction applied to the TCR pairs. To estimate false discovery rates, a later analysis permuted the HLA or CMV assignments 20 times. In a later analysis, co-occurring TCRs were grouped with DBSCAN, and TCRdist sequence similarity was added when clustering was performed within HLA-allele-positive subsets. Co-occurrence clustering excluded repertoires with fewer than 30,000 or more than 120,000 public chains, plus five with anomalous nucleotide sharing. What TCRdb holds here is the immuneACCESS table cut down to in-frame rearrangements. Part of the clones is not present; checked against another copy, under half of the missing clones reflect an unresolved V gene, and the others are unexplained. The DNA was the basis for D and trimming; V, J and clone size are from that table. The sample profile shows fewer than 70,000 clones; roughly 80% of them were found once. Around 1.7% of the sample is taken by the ten largest.

This clone was seen just once. It has no known antigen specificity. Nothing much larger sits one base from this clone, and base qualities are not available. The cohort consisted of hundreds of healthy bone marrow donors. At the time of sampling, all cohort members were nominally healthy, though unrecorded immune exposures were likely present. The donor was CMV seronegative and was included in the group of over 300 seronegative cohort members. Each donor provided a peripheral blood sample, and peripheral blood mononuclear cells were used for TCR beta sequencing. The Qiagen DNeasy Blood Extraction Kit was used to extract genomic DNA from the blood cell samples.

This chain is built from TRBV18 and TRBJ2-1, with a tentative D gene TRBD1 over 7 matching bases. Sequences were obtained from PBMCs. This receptor was identified in a man in his forties in good health and CMV-seronegative. This receptor has the CDR3 CASSNSGGLSGYNEQFF. The nucleotides are TGTGCCAGCTCAAACTCAGGGGGGCTCTCTGGCTACAATGAGCAGTTCTTC.